This TCR beta chain appears in the sequencing data of a study of beta chain features in type 1 diabetes. Study-wide findings and caveats: Significant though moderate, a shortening of TCRB CDR3s appeared in all four CD4+ subsets of Type 1 diabetes patients.

This clone was detected only once. No antigen is known for it. The CDR3 runs to 16 residues. Germline-derived CDR1 and CDR2 are SEHNR and FQNEAQ (reference sequence). V lost 5 bases to trimming and J lost 6 bases; unmatched junction nucleotides: 9. The authors sorted CD4+ naive, central memory, regulatory and stem cell-like memory cells via CD45RO/CCR7/CD25/CD127/CD95/CD27. The authors reverse transcribed all of the isolated RNA, so sequencing captured expressed TCRB transcripts. Around 3.9 million reads per sample were averaged for naive, central memory and regulatory samples. TCRdb's copy holds only in-frame clones and misses some; the assay was immunoSEQ multiplex PCR. This sample yields hundreds of thousands of clones, of which about 30% are seen a single time; 0.05% to 0.07% belongs to the top ten.

The rearrangement joins TRBV7-9 to TRBJ2-3, with TRBD2 matching over 12 bases. The sequence was obtained from a man between 18 and 35 years old in good health. Sequenced input: naive CD4+ T cells from blood. The CDR3 loop reads CASSLQLAGGGDTQYF. CDR3 nucleotides: TGTGCCAGCAGCCTCCAACTAGCGGGAGGAGGGGATACGCAGTATTTT.